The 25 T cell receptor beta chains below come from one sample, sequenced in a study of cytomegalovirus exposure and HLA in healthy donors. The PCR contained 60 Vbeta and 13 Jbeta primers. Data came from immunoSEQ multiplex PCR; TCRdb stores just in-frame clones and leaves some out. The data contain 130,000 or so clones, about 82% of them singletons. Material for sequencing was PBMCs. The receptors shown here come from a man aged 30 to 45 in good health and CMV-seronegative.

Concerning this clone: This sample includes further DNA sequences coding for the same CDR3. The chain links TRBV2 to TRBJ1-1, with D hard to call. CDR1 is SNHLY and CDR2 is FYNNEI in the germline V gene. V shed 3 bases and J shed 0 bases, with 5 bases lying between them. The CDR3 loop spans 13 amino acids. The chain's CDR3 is CASSDEVNTEAFF. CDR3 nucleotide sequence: TGTGCCAGCAGTGACGAGGTGAACACTGAAGCTTTCTTT.

CDR3 loop: CASSGTSSPYEQYF. The CDR3 coding sequence is TGTGCCAGCAGCGGCACTAGTTCCCCCTACGAGCAGTACTTC. The chain combines TRBV9 with TRBJ2-7; TRBD2 might be the D (5 bases). Germline CDR1 is SGDLS and CDR2 is YYNGEE. The CDR3 has 14 residues. Trimming stripped 3 bases from V and 2 bases from J, with 12 bases between. The complete variable domain, with remaining parts taken from reference TRBV9 and TRBJ2-7, reads DSGVTQTPKHLITATGQRVTLRCSPRSGDLSVYWYQQSLDQGLQFLIQYYNGEERAKGNILERFSAQQFPDLHSELNLSSLELGDSALYFCASSGTSSPYEQYFGPGTRLTVT.

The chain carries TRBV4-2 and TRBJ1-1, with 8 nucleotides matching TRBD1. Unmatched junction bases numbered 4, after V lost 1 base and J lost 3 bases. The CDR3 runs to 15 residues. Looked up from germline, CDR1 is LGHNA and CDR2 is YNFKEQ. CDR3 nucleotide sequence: TGTGCCAGCAGCCAAGGTACAGGGGGGGACACTGAAGCTTTCTTT. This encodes CASSQGTGGDTEAFF.

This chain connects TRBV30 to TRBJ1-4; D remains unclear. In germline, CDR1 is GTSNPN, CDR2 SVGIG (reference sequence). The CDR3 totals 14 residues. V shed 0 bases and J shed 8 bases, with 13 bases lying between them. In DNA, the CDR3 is TGTGCCTGGAGTGTACGGTATGGAGGCGAAAAACTGTTTTTT. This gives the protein CAWSVRYGGEKLFF. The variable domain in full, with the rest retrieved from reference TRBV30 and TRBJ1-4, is SQTIHQWPATLVQPVGSPLSLECTVEGTSNPNLYWYRQAAGRGLQLLFYSVGIGQISSEVPQNLSASRPQDRQFILSSKKLLLSDSGFYLCAWSVRYGGEKLFFGSGTQLSVL.

The CDR3 DNA follows: TGTGCCATCAGTGTCAGGACTAGCGGGGGACCAGATACGCAGTATTTT. It codes for CAISVRTSGGPDTQYF. The rearrangement joins TRBV10-3 to TRBJ2-3, with 13 bases aligning to TRBD2. The CDR3 totals 16 residues. CDR1 and CDR2 from the germline V gene are ENHRY and SYGVKD. With V trimmed by 4 bases and J by 4 bases, 5 bases remained unmatched.

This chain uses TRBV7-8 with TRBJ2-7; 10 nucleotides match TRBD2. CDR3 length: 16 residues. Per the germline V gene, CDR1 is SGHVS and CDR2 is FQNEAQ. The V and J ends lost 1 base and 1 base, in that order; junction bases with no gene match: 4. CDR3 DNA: TGTGCCAGCAGCTTAGGTCCTAGCGGGAGTTCCTACGAGCAGTACTTC. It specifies CASSLGPSGSSYEQYF.

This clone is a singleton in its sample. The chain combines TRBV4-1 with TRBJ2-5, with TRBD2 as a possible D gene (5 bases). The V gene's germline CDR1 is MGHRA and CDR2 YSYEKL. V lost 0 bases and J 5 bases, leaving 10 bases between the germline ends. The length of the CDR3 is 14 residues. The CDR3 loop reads CASSQDSGSETQYF. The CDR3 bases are TGCGCCAGCAGCCAAGATTCGGGGTCCGAGACCCAGTACTTC.

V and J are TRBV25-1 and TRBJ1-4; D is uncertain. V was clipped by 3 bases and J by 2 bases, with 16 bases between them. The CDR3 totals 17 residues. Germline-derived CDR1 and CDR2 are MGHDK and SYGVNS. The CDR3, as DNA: TGTGCCAGCAGTGATTGGCCGGGAAGAATCACTAATGAAAAACTGTTTTTT. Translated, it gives CASSDWPGRITNEKLFF.

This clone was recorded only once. Here the CDR3 reads CASRSVVGQGLTEAFF. The CDR3 DNA is TGTGCCAGCAGGTCGGTTGTGGGGCAGGGACTCACTGAAGCTTTCTTT. The chain employs TRBV28 and TRBJ1-1; perhaps TRBD1 as D (5 bases). V was shortened by 6 bases and J by 4 bases, with 21 bases between the two germline ends. The CDR3 is made up of 16 amino acids. Germline loops: CDR1 MDHEN, CDR2 SYDVKM.

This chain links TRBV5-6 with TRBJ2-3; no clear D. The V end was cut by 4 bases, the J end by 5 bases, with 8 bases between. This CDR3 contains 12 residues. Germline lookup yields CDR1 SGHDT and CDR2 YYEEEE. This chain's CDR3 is CASSTAVDTQYF. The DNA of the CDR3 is TGTGCCAGCAGCACCGCGGTAGATACGCAGTATTTT.

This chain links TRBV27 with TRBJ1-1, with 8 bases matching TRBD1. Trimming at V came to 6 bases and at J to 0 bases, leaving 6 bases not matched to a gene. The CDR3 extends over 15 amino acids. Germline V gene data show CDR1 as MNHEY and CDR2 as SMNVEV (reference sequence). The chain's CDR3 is CASRPGGRMNTEAFF. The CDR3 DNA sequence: TGTGCCAGCAGGCCAGGGGGCCGTATGAACACTGAAGCTTTCTTT.

The CDR3 loop reads CASGLGLAGETQYF. Here the CDR3 DNA reads TGTGCTAGTGGTTTGGGACTAGCGGGAGAGACCCAGTACTTC. The chain recombines TRBV12-5 with TRBJ2-5, with 10 bases aligning to TRBD2. The germline V gene encodes CDR1 LGHNT and CDR2 FRNRAP. The CDR3 is 14 residues long. After removal of 1 base from V and 4 bases from J, the junction contained 0 bases not matched to a gene.

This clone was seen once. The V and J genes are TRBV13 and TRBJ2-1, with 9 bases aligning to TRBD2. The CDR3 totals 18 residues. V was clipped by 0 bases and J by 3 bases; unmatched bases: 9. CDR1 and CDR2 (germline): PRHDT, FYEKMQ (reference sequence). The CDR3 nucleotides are TGTGCCAGCAGCTTAGGGGGCCTAGCGGGGTCCCTCTACAATGAGCAGTTCTTC. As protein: CASSLGGLAGSLYNEQFF.

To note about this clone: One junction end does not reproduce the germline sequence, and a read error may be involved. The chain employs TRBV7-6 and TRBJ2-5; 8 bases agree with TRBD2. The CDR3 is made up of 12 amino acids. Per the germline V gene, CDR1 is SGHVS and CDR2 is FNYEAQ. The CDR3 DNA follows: TGCTCCGTCGGGAGGGCCGCGGAGACCCAGTACTTC. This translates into CSVGRAAETQYF.

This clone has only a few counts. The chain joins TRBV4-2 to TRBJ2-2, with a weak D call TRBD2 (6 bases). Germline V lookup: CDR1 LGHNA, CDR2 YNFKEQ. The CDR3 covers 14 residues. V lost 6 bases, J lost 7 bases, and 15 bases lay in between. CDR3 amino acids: CASSLTGVSGELFF. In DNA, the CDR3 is TGTGCCAGCAGTCTCACGGGGGTGAGCGGGGAGCTGTTTTTT.

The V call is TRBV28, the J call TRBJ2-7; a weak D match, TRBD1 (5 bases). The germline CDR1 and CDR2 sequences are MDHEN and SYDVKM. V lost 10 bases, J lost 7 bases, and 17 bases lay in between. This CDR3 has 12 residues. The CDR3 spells CATRGAGREQYF. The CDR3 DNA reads TGTGCCACGCGCGGCGCAGGGCGTGAGCAGTACTTC.

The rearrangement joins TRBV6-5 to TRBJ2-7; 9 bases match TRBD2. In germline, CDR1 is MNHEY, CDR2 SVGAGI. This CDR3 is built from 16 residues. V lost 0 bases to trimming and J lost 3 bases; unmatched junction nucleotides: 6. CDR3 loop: CASSYSVPSGVYEQYF. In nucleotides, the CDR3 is TGTGCCAGCAGTTACTCGGTGCCTAGCGGGGTCTACGAGCAGTACTTC.

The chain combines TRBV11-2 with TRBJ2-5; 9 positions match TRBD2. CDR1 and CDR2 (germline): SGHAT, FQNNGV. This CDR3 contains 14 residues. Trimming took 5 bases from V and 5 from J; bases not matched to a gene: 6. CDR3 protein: CASSPLAGGETQYF. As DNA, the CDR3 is TGTGCCAGCAGCCCACTGGCGGGAGGGGAGACCCAGTACTTC. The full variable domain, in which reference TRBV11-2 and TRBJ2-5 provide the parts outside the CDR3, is EAGVAQSPRYKIIEKRQSVAFWCNPISGHATLYWYQQILGQGPKLLIQFQNNGVVDDSQLPKDRFSAERLKGVDSTLKIQPAKLEDSAVYLCASSPLAGGETQYFGPGTRLLVL.

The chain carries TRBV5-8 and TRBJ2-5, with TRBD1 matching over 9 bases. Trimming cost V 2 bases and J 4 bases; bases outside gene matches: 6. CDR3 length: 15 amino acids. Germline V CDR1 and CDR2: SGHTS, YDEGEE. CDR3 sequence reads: CASSFAGTGRETQYF. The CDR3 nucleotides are TGTGCCAGCAGCTTCGCCGGGACAGGGAGAGAGACCCAGTACTTC. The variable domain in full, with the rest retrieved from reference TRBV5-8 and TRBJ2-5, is EAGVTQSPTHLIKTRGQQATLRCSPISGHTSVYWYQQALGLGLQFLLWYDEGEERNRGNFPPRFSGRQFPNYSSELNVNALELEDSALYLCASSFAGTGRETQYFGPGTRLLVL.

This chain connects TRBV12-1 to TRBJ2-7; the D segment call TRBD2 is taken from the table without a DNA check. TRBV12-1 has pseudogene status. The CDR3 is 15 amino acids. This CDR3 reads CASSFGTSDPYEQYF. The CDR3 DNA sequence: TGTGCCAGCAGCTTTGGGACTAGCGACCCCTACGAGCAGTACTTC.

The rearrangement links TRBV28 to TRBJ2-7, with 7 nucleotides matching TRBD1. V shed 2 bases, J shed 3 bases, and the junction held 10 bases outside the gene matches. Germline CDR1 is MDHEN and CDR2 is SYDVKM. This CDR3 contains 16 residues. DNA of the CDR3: TGTGCCAGCAGTTTAGATGGGGACAGTAATAACTACGAGCAGTACTTC. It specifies CASSLDGDSNNYEQYF.

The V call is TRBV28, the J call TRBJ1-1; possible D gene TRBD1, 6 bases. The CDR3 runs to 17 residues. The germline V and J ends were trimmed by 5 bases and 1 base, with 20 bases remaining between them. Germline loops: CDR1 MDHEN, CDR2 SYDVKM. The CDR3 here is CASSTPSIGQQNTEAFF. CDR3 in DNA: TGTGCCAGCAGTACGCCATCGATTGGACAGCAGAACACTGAAGCTTTCTTT.

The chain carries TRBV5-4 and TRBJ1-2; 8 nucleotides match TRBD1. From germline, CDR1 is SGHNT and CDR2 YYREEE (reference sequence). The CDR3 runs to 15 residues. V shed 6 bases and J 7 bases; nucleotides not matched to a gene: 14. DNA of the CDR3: TGTGCCAGCACCACCCCGTACGACAGGGGAGTTGGCTACACCTTC. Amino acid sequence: CASTTPYDRGVGYTF.

The CDR3, as DNA: TGTGCCAGCAGCTTAGATGGGACTTTTTATTTT. This gives the protein CASSLDGTFYF. The chain recombines TRBV7-6 with TRBJ2-3; tentative D call: TRBD2 (6 bases). CDR1 and CDR2 (germline): SGHVS, FNYEAQ. V lost 1 base, J lost 15 bases, and 11 bases lay in between. This CDR3 has 11 residues.

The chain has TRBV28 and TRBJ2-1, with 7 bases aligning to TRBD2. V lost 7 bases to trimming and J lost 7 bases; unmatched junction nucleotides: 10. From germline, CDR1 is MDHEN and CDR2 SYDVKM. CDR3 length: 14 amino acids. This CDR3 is CASKVAGEGNEQFF. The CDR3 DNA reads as TGTGCCAGCAAAGTGGCGGGGGAGGGTAATGAGCAGTTCTTC.